One and the same sample provided the 28 T cell receptor beta chains below, sequenced in a study of OX40 agonist ivuxolimab in advanced cancers. Libraries were prepared by immunoSEQ multiplex PCR; TCRdb keeps only in-frame clonotypes and omits some of them. This repertoire shows about 94,000 clones, under 95% found once; its top ten account for over 0.7%. The specimen was CD4+ or CD8+ T cells sorted from blood, collected in a trial of the OX40 agonist ivuxolimab. All receptors come from an adult with an advanced solid tumor such as melanoma, head and neck, liver or kidney cancer.

The chain joins TRBV5-1 to TRBJ1-6, with TRBD1 matching 8 bases. The CDR3 runs 14 residues. Germline CDR1 and CDR2: SGHRS and YFSETQ. With V trimmed by 4 bases and J by 13 bases, 10 bases remained unmatched. In nucleotides, the CDR3 is TGCGCCAGCAGCCCCGATGGACAGGGTGTGCCCCTCCACTTT. Amino acid sequence: CASSPDGQGVPLHF. The full variable domain, its missing parts supplied by reference TRBV5-1 and TRBJ1-6, is KAGVTQTPRYLIKTRGQQVTLSCSPISGHRSVSWYQQTPGQGLQFLFEYFSETQRNKGNFPGRFSGRQFSNSRSEMNVSTLELGDSALYLCASSPDGQGVPLHFGNGTRLTVT.

This chain links TRBV5-1 with TRBJ2-3; 12 bases match TRBD2. J gave up 4 bases and V 0 bases, and 3 bases lay outside the gene matches. Germline V gene lookup returns CDR1 SGHRS and CDR2 YFSETQ. The CDR3 runs to 16 residues. The CDR3 spells CASSLGLAGVSDTQYF. The CDR3 DNA reads TGCGCCAGCAGCTTGGGACTAGCGGGAGTCTCAGATACGCAGTATTTT.

The rearrangement uses TRBV27 and TRBJ2-5, with 12 bases lining up with TRBD2. The CDR3 covers 15 residues. In germline, CDR1 is MNHEY, CDR2 SMNVEV (reference sequence). V trimming: 1 base; J trimming: 3 bases; junction bases outside the gene matches: 0. As DNA, the CDR3 is TGTGCCAGCAGTTTATGGACTAGCGGGAAAGAGACCCAGTACTTC. Translated, it gives CASSLWTSGKETQYF.

The rearrangement uses TRBV7-9 and TRBJ2-1; 7 bases agree with TRBD1. The ends lost 5 bases at V and 0 bases at J; junction bases unmatched: 16. Per germline, CDR1 SEHNR and CDR2 FQNEAQ (reference sequence). This CDR3 is built from 19 residues. The CDR3: CASSPYRGTDRNSYNEQFF. The CDR3 DNA is TGTGCCAGCAGCCCCTACCGTGGGACAGATCGGAACTCCTACAATGAGCAGTTCTTC.

This clone was picked up a small number of times. This chain joins TRBV7-8 and TRBJ2-2, with D hard to call. With 1 base removed from V and 5 bases from J, the gap between germline ends came to 8 bases. Germline CDR1 and CDR2: SGHVS and FQNEAQ. The CDR3 is made up of 14 amino acids. CDR3 amino acids: CASSLVLRTGELFF. The CDR3 DNA is TGTGCCAGCAGCTTAGTGCTGCGTACCGGGGAGCTGTTTTTT.

J is TRBJ2-3 and V is TRBV4-3; 7 nucleotides align to TRBD1. The CDR3 contains 14 residues. The germline gives CDR1 LGHNA, CDR2 YSLEER. V dropped 1 base and J dropped 4; count of bases not matched to a gene: 2. The CDR3 DNA reads as TGCGCCAGCAGCCAAGGAGGGGGCCCAGATACGCAGTATTTT. This translates into CASSQGGGPDTQYF.

The V and J genes are TRBV6-5 and TRBJ2-3, with 7 bases aligning to TRBD1. The V and J ends lost 0 bases and 4 bases, in that order; junction bases with no gene match: 4. From germline, CDR1 is MNHEY and CDR2 SVGAGI. This CDR3 is built from 15 residues. CDR3 protein: CASSYSGGASDTQYF. In DNA, the CDR3 is TGTGCCAGCAGTTACTCAGGGGGCGCCTCAGATACGCAGTATTTT.

Of note for this clone: One end of the junction is discordant with germline, which a read error may explain. V usage is TRBV4-1 and J usage is TRBJ1-5, with D tentatively TRBD1 (5 bases). Germline lookup yields CDR1 MGHRA and CDR2 YSYEKL. This CDR3 region has 15 residues. The chain's CDR3 is CASSQGDVSYQPQHF. The DNA of the CDR3 is TGCGCCAGCAGCCAAGGGGACGTTAGCTATCAGCCCCAGCATTTT.

J is TRBJ2-3 and V is TRBV7-2; 8 bases are shared with TRBD2. J was trimmed by 4 bases and V by 4 bases; bases with no gene match: 4. CDR3 length: 14 amino acids. CDR1 is SGHTA, CDR2 FQGNSA, per germline. CDR3: CASSSGGRPDTQYF. CDR3 DNA: TGTGCCAGCAGCTCGGGAGGGCGTCCAGATACGCAGTATTTT.

This chain joins TRBV6-6 and TRBJ1-4, with D possibly being TRBD1 (5 bases). CDR3 length: 15 amino acids. V dropped 7 bases and J dropped 8 bases, with 20 bases sitting between them. CDR1 MNHNY and CDR2 SVGAGI come from the germline V gene (reference sequence). The CDR3 is CASTLTRGVGEKLFF. The DNA for the CDR3 is TGTGCCAGCACCCTAACCCGGGGGGTAGGAGAAAAACTGTTTTTT.

The V and J genes are TRBV18 and TRBJ1-2; 9 nucleotides agree with TRBD1. The CDR3 length is 15 residues. Trimming removed 1 base from V and 4 bases from J; junction bases left unmatched: 4. Germline V gene sequence: CDR1 KGHSH, CDR2 LQKENI. Here the CDR3 reads CASSPLGQGFYGYTF. The CDR3 DNA reads as TGTGCCAGCTCACCACTGGGACAGGGATTCTATGGCTACACCTTC.

The chain joins TRBV7-2 to TRBJ2-1, with D tentatively TRBD2 (6 bases). The CDR3 spans 15 residues. Germline CDR1 is SGHTA and CDR2 is FQGNSA. With 4 bases removed from V and 3 bases from J, the gap between germline ends came to 13 bases. CDR3 sequence reads: CASSSRRDVYNEQFF. The CDR3 nucleotides read TGTGCCAGCAGCTCAAGGAGGGACGTCTACAATGAGCAGTTCTTC.

As to this clone: A junction end diverges from the germline sequence, so it may reflect a read error. V and J are TRBV7-7 and TRBJ2-5; no definite D call. CDR1 and CDR2 (germline): SSHAT, FNYEAQ (reference sequence). The CDR3 has 13 amino acids. CDR3 bases: TGTGCTAGCAGCTCGAGACGGAGAGAGACCCAGTACTTC. This gives the protein CASSSRRRETQYF.

The V call is TRBV21-1, the J call TRBJ2-2; no check of the table's D call, TRBD2, against the DNA was made. TRBV21-1 is termed a pseudogene. The CDR3 is 14 residues long. CDR3 bases: TGTGCCACCGAAGGATTCGGGGACACCGGGGAGCTGTTTTTT. Translating it yields CATEGFGDTGELFF.

CDR3 loop: CASSGQSDGELFF. The CDR3 nucleotides read TGTGCCAGCAGTGGACAGTCGGACGGGGAGCTGTTTTTT. This chain uses TRBV6-4 with TRBJ2-2; D might be TRBD1 (5 bases). There are 13 residues in the CDR3. Trimming removed 4 bases at V and 7 bases at J, with 10 bases between. CDR1 is MRHNA, CDR2 SNTAGT, per germline.

The CDR3 here is CASRPGTAPTGELFF. The CDR3 DNA sequence: TGTGCCAGCAGACCCGGGACAGCACCGACCGGGGAGCTGTTTTTT. The chain is built from TRBV2 and TRBJ2-2, with TRBD1 matching 7 bases. Germline CDR1 reads SNHLY; CDR2 reads FYNNEI. With 6 bases clipped from V and 5 bases from J, the junction kept 9 bases outside the gene matches. The CDR3 is made up of 15 amino acids. The whole variable domain, filled in from reference TRBV2 and TRBJ2-2, reads EPEVTQTPSHQVTQMGQEVILRCVPISNHLYFYWYRQILGQKVEFLVSFYNNEISEKSEIFDDQFSVERPDGSNFTLKIRSTKLEDSAMYFCASRPGTAPTGELFFGEGSRLTVL.

The rearrangement joins TRBV19 to TRBJ1-2, with 11 positions matching TRBD1. The CDR3 is 14 residues long. CDR1 LNHDA and CDR2 SQIVND come from the germline V gene (reference sequence). The V gene end was trimmed by 3 bases and the J gene end by 7 bases; junction bases not matched to a gene: 4. CDR3 sequence (DNA): TGTGCCAGTAGTATTGGACAGGGGGCCAGTGGCTACACCTTC. As protein: CASSIGQGASGYTF.

This clone occurred once. The chain links TRBV2 to TRBJ1-3, with D unclear. Trimming removed 7 bases at V and 4 bases at J, with 11 bases between. The CDR3 is made up of 13 amino acids. The V gene's germline CDR1 is SNHLY and CDR2 FYNNEI. This CDR3 is CASNDKEGNTIYF. For the CDR3, the DNA is TGTGCCAGCAACGACAAGGAAGGAAACACCATATATTTT. The whole variable domain, filled in from reference TRBV2 and TRBJ1-3, reads EPEVTQTPSHQVTQMGQEVILRCVPISNHLYFYWYRQILGQKVEFLVSFYNNEISEKSEIFDDQFSVERPDGSNFTLKIRSTKLEDSAMYFCASNDKEGNTIYFGEGSWLTVV.

The chain links TRBV11-3 to TRBJ2-5; a weak D match, TRBD2 (6 bases). Between the trimmed V and J ends, which lost 3 bases and 4 bases, there was a span of 15 bases. Germline loops: CDR1 SGHNT, CDR2 YENEEA. The CDR3 runs 15 residues. The CDR3 DNA follows: TGTGCCAGCAGCTTTGGCGGGAAGGTGGGAGAGACCCAGTACTTC. Translated: CASSFGGKVGETQYF.

The chain is built from TRBV7-8 and TRBJ2-2; tentatively, D is TRBD1 (5 bases). This CDR3 is built from 15 residues. Per germline, CDR1 SGHVS and CDR2 FQNEAQ. With 1 base removed from V and 1 base from J, the gap between germline ends came to 7 bases. The CDR3: CASSLGQMNTGELFF. The DNA of the CDR3 is TGTGCCAGCAGCTTAGGACAGATGAACACCGGGGAGCTGTTTTTT.

This sequence joins TRBV4-2 and TRBJ2-4, with 16 positions matching TRBD2. The germline V gene has CDR1 LGHNA and CDR2 YNFKEQ. The CDR3 spans 18 residues. With V trimmed by 4 bases and J by 6 bases, 9 bases remained unmatched. CDR3 residues: CASSPGTSGRAVINIQYF. CDR3 sequence (DNA): TGTGCCAGCAGCCCCGGGACTAGCGGGAGGGCCGTGATAAACATTCAGTACTTC.

The J gene is TRBJ2-3, the V gene TRBV14, with no clear D. Per germline, CDR1 SGHDN and CDR2 FVKESK. With 4 bases removed from V and 2 bases from J, the gap between germline ends came to 10 bases. The CDR3 has 14 amino acids. CDR3 amino acids: CASSLLTATDTQYF. For the CDR3, the DNA is TGTGCCAGCAGCCTTTTGACTGCCACAGATACGCAGTATTTT.

The DNA for the CDR3 is TGTGCCAGCAGTTTCGATGAGCGGCCCAATGAGCAGTTCTTC. This encodes CASSFDERPNEQFF. This chain uses TRBV27 with TRBJ2-1, with D possibly being TRBD2 (5 bases). The CDR3 consists of 14 residues. The ends were cut back, 3 bases at V and 6 bases at J, with 12 bases in the middle. From germline, CDR1 is MNHEY and CDR2 SMNVEV (reference sequence).

This chain links TRBV18 with TRBJ2-5; D is unclear. The CDR3 contains 13 residues. Germline V gene sequence: CDR1 KGHSH, CDR2 LQKENI. Trimming took 1 base from V and 2 from J, leaving 5 bases between them. CDR3 DNA: TGTGCCAGCTCACCACTCAGTCAAGAGACCCAGTACTTC. Protein sequence: CASSPLSQETQYF. The full variable domain, with the rest looked up from reference TRBV18 and TRBJ2-5, is NAGVMQNPRHLVRRRGQEARLRCSPMKGHSHVYWYRQLPEEGLKFMVYLQKENIIDESGMPKERFSAEFPKEGPSILRIQQVVRGDSAAYFCASSPLSQETQYFGPGTRLLVL.

This rearrangement joins TRBV6-5 to TRBJ2-1; 7 bases are shared with TRBD2. J was trimmed by 16 bases and V by 5 bases; bases with no gene match: 14. The length of the CDR3 is 13 residues. Germline CDR1 MNHEY, CDR2 SVGAGI. The CDR3 DNA reads TGTGCCAGCAGTCCCCGGGGGAGCGGGAATTACTTCTTC. Protein sequence: CASSPRGSGNYFF.

The chain joins TRBV5-1 to TRBJ1-3; 11 bases map to TRBD1. This CDR3 region has 15 residues. V was pared by 5 bases and J by 0 bases, with 1 base of the junction left unmatched. CDR1 is SGHRS, CDR2 YFSETQ, per germline. The CDR3 bases are TGCGCCAGCAGAGGGACAGGGGGCTCTGGAAACACCATATATTTT. Encoded protein: CASRGTGGSGNTIYF. Full variable domain (remainder filled in from reference TRBV5-1 and TRBJ1-3): KAGVTQTPRYLIKTRGQQVTLSCSPISGHRSVSWYQQTPGQGLQFLFEYFSETQRNKGNFPGRFSGRQFSNSRSEMNVSTLELGDSALYLCASRGTGGSGNTIYFGEGSWLTVV.

The chain is built from TRBV18 and TRBJ2-7; D not resolved. Germline V gives CDR1 KGHSH, CDR2 LQKENI. The CDR3 runs 13 residues. V was cut by 3 bases and J by 0 bases, with 6 bases left in between. The CDR3 nucleotides are TGTGCCAGCTCACCGCAGCCCTCCTACGAGCAGTACTTC. Amino acid sequence: CASSPQPSYEQYF.

This chain uses TRBV15 with TRBJ1-4; 8 nucleotides line up with TRBD1. Trimming removed 3 bases from V and 8 bases from J; junction bases left unmatched: 2. CDR3 length: 13 amino acids. Germline V lookup: CDR1 LNHNV, CDR2 YYDKDF (reference sequence). In DNA, the CDR3 is TGTGCCACCAGCAGGGACAGGGAAGAAAAACTGTTTTTT. This encodes CATSRDREEKLFF.